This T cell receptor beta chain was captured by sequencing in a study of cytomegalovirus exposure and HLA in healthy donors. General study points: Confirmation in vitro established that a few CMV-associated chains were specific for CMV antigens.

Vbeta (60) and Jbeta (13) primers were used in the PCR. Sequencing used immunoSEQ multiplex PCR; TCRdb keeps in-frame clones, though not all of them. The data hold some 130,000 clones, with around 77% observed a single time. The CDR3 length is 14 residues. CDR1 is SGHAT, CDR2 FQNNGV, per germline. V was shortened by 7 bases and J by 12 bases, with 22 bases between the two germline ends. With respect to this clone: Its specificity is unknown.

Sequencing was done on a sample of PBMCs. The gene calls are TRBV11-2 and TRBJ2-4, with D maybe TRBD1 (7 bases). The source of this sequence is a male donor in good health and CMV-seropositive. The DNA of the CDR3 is TGTGCCAGCATGAGTGTACAGGGGAGGCACAGTCAGTACTTC. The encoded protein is CASMSVQGRHSQYF. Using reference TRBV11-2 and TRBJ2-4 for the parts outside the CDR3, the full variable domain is EAGVAQSPRYKIIEKRQSVAFWCNPISGHATLYWYQQILGQGPKLLIQFQNNGVVDDSQLPKDRFSAERLKGVDSTLKIQPAKLEDSAVYLCASMSVQGRHSQYFGAGTRLSVL.